These 5 T cell receptor beta chains were sequenced from one sample in a study of blood T cell repertoires in COVID-19. Sequencing was performed with immunoSEQ multiplex PCR; in TCRdb, only in-frame clones are kept and a portion is missing. Among some 66,000 clones listed, 82% were seen once. The sample taken for sequencing was peripheral blood. The receptors shown here come from a man between 60 and 75 years old with acute or convalescent COVID-19.

The J gene is TRBJ1-1, the V gene TRBV5-4; D might be TRBD1 (5 bases). Germline V lookup: CDR1 SGHNT, CDR2 YYREEE (reference sequence). CDR3 length: 14 amino acids. With 0 bases removed from V and 0 bases from J, the gap between germline ends came to 6 bases. In DNA form, the CDR3 reads TGTGCCAGCAGCTTGGAGGGGTTGAACACTGAAGCTTTCTTT. This encodes CASSLEGLNTEAFF.

This clone was counted between two and nine times. The chain joins TRBV7-2 to TRBJ1-5; tentative D call: TRBD1 (5 bases). The CDR3 is 15 residues long. CDR1 and CDR2 (germline): SGHTA, FQGNSA. V was cut by 4 bases and J by 5 bases, with 15 bases left in between. The CDR3 DNA reads as TGTGCCAGCAGCTCGAATGGAGGGGATTATCAGCCCCAGCATTTT. This encodes CASSSNGGDYQPQHF. Using reference TRBV7-2 and TRBJ1-5 for the parts outside the CDR3, the full variable domain is GAGVSQSPSNKVTEKGKDVELRCDPISGHTALYWYRQSLGQGLEFLIYFQGNSAPDKSGLPSDRFSAERTGGSVSTLTIQRTQQEDSAVYLCASSSNGGDYQPQHFGDGTRLSIL.

V gene TRBV25-1 combines with J gene TRBJ2-1; 13 bases fit TRBD2. CDR1 MGHDK and CDR2 SYGVNS come from the germline V gene. The junction had 5 bases not matched to a gene; V was cut back by 4 bases and J by 8 bases. CDR3 size: 15 residues. The CDR3, as DNA: TGTGCCAGCAGTGGCACTAGCGGGGGGGCGGATGAGCAGTTCTTC. Its protein is CASSGTSGGADEQFF.

The chain uses TRBV2 and TRBJ1-1; D call uncertain. The CDR3 is made up of 13 amino acids. Germline-derived CDR1 and CDR2 are SNHLY and FYNNEI. Trimming pared 2 bases from V and 0 bases from J, leaving 4 bases between. CDR3 bases: TGTGCCAGCAGTGAACACATGAACACTGAAGCTTTCTTT. This encodes CASSEHMNTEAFF.

V is TRBV19 and J is TRBJ2-1; the D gene is possibly TRBD2 (6 bases). Trimming took 3 bases from V and 2 from J, leaving 14 bases between them. CDR3 length: 16 amino acids. The V gene's germline CDR1 is LNHDA and CDR2 SQIVND (reference sequence). Here the CDR3 DNA reads TGTGCCAGTAGTATCTTCGGCGGGGCCCCCTACAATGAGCAGTTCTTC. Amino acids: CASSIFGGAPYNEQFF. Filled out from reference TRBV19 and TRBJ2-1, the complete variable domain reads DGGITQSPKYLFRKEGQNVTLSCEQNLNHDAMYWYRQDPGQGLRLIYYSQIVNDFQKGDIAEGYSVSREKKESFPLTVTSAQKNPTAFYLCASSIFGGAPYNEQFFGPGTRLTVL.